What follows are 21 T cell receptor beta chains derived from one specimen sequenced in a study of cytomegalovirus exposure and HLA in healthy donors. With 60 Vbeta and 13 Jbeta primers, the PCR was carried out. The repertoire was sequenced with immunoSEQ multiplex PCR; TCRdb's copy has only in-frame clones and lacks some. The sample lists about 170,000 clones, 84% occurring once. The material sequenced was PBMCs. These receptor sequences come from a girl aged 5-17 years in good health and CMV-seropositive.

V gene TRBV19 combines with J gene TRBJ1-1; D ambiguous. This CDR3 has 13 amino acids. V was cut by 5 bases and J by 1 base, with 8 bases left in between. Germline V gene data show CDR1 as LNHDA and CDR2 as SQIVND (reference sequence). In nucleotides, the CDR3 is TGTGCCAGTAGTCCCGGCGGGAACACTGAAGCTTTCTTT. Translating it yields CASSPGGNTEAFF.

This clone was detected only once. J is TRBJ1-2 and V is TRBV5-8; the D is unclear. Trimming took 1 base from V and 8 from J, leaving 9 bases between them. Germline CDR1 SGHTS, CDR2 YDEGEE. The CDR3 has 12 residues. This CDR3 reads CASSLNPRGYTF. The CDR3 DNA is TGTGCCAGCAGCTTGAATCCGCGAGGCTACACCTTC.

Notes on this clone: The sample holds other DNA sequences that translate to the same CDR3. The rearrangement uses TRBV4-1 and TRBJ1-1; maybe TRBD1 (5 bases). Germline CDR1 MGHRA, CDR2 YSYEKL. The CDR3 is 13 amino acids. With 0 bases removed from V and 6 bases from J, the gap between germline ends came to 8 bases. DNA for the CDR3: TGCGCCAGCAGCCAAGATAGGGGCTCTGAAGCTTTCTTT. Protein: CASSQDRGSEAFF.

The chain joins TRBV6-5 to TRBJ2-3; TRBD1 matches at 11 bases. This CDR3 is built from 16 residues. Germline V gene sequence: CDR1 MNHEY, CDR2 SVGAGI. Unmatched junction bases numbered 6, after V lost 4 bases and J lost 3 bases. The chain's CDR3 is CASSFGTGGLTDTQYF. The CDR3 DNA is TGTGCCAGCAGTTTCGGGACAGGGGGTTTAACAGATACGCAGTATTTT.

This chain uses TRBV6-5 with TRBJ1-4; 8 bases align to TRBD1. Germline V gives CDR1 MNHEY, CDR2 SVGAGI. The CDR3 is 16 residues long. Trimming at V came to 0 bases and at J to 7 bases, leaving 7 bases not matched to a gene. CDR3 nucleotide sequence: TGTGCCAGCAGTTACTCGAGTCCAGGGGGCGGTGAAAAACTGTTTTTT. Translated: CASSYSSPGGGEKLFF.

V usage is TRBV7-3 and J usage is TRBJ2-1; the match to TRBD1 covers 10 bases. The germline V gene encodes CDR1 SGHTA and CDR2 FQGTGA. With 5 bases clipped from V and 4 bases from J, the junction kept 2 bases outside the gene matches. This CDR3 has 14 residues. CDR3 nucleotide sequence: TGTGCCAGCAGCACGGGACAGGGGTACAATGAGCAGTTCTTC. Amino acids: CASSTGQGYNEQFF.

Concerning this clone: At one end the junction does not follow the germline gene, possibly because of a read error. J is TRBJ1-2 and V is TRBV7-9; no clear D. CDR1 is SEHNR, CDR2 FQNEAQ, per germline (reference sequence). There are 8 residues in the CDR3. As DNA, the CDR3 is TGTGCCAGCAGCTTAGTCAACTTC. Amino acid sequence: CASSLVNF. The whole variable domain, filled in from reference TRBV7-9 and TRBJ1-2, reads DTGVSQNPRHKITKRGQNVTFRCDPISEHNRLYWYRQTLGQGPEFLTYFQNEAQLEKSRLLSDRFSAERPKGSFSTLEIQRTEQGDSAMYLCASSLVNFGSGTRLTVV.

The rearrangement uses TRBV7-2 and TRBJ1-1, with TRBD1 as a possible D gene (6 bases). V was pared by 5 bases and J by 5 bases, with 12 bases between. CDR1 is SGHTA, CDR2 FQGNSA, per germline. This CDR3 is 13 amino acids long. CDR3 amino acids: CASSIRGGTEAFF. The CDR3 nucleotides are TGTGCCAGCAGCATAAGAGGGGGTACTGAAGCTTTCTTT.

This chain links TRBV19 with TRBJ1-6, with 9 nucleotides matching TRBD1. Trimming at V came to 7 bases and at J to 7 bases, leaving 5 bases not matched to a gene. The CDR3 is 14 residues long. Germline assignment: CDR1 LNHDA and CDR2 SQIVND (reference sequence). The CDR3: CASTLGTGNSPLHF. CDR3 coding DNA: TGTGCCAGTACCTTAGGGACAGGGAATTCACCCCTCCACTTT.

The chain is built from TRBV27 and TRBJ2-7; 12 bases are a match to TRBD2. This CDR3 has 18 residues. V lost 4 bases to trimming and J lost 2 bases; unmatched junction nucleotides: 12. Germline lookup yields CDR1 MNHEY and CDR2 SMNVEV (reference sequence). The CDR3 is CASSSSGGGYGGPYEQYF. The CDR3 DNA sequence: TGTGCCAGCAGTTCTAGCGGGGGGGGGTATGGTGGGCCCTACGAGCAGTACTTC.

CDR3 coding DNA: TGTGCCAGCTCACCTCAGGGGTCAAGGACAGATACGCAGTATTTT. Translation gives CASSPQGSRTDTQYF. The V gene is TRBV18, the J gene TRBJ2-3; TRBD1 is a possible D gene (6 bases). Germline CDR1 and CDR2: KGHSH and LQKENI. V was trimmed by 3 bases and J by 3 bases, leaving 13 bases between them. The CDR3 loop spans 15 amino acids.

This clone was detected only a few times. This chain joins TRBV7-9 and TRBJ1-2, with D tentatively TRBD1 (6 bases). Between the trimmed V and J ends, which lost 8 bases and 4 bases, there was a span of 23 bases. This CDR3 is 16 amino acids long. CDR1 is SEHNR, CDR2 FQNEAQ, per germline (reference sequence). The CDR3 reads CASVGGGTKMGYGYTF. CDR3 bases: TGTGCCAGCGTCGGGGGAGGGACAAAAATGGGCTATGGCTACACCTTC. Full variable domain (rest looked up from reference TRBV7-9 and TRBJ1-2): DTGVSQNPRHKITKRGQNVTFRCDPISEHNRLYWYRQTLGQGPEFLTYFQNEAQLEKSRLLSDRFSAERPKGSFSTLEIQRTEQGDSAMYLCASVGGGTKMGYGYTFGSGTRLTVV.

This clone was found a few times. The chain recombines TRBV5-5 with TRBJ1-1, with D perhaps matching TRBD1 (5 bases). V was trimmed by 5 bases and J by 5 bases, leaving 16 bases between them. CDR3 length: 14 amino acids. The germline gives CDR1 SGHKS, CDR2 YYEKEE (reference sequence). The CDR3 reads CASRSGGRWTEAFF. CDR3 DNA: TGTGCCAGCAGGTCGGGGGGAAGATGGACTGAAGCTTTCTTT.

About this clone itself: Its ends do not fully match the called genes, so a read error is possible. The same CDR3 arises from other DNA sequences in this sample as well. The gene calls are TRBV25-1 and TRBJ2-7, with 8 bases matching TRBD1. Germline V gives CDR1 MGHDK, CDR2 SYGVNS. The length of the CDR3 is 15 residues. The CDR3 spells CASSFYRGDLGEQYF. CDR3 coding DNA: TGTGCCAGCAGTTTCTACAGGGGGGATTTGGGCGAGCAGTACTTT.

CDR3 amino acids: CASSPPRGGTEAFF. In nucleotides, the CDR3 is TGTGCCAGCAGCCCCCCCCGGGGGGGCACTGAAGCTTTCTTT. The V and J genes are TRBV7-9 and TRBJ1-1, with a weak D call TRBD1 (5 bases). This CDR3 has 14 residues. Germline V gives CDR1 SEHNR, CDR2 FQNEAQ (reference sequence). The V end was cut by 5 bases, the J end by 4 bases, with 14 bases between.

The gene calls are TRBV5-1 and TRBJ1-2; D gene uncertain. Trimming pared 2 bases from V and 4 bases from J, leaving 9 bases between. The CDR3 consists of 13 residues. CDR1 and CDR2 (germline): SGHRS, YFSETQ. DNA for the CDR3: TGCGCCAGCAGCTTTGTTAGAGTCTATGGCTACACCTTC. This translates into CASSFVRVYGYTF. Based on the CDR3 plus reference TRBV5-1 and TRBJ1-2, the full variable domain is KAGVTQTPRYLIKTRGQQVTLSCSPISGHRSVSWYQQTPGQGLQFLFEYFSETQRNKGNFPGRFSGRQFSNSRSEMNVSTLELGDSALYLCASSFVRVYGYTFGSGTRLTVV.

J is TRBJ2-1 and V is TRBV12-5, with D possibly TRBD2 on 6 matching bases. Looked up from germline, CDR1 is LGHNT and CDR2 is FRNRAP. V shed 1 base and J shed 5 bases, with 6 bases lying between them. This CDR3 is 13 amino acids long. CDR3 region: CASGLAGDNEQFF. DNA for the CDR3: TGTGCTAGTGGTTTGGCGGGGGACAATGAGCAGTTCTTC.

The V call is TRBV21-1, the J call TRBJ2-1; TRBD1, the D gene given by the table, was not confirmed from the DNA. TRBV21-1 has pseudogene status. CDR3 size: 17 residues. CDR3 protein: CASSNRDSTSSYNEQFF. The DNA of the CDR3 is TGTGCCAGCAGCAACCGGGACAGTACAAGCTCCTACAATGAGCAGTTCTTC.

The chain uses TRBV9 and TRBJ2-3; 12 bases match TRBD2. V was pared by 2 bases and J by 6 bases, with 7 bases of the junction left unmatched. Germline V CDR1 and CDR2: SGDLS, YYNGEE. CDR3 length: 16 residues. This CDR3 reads CASSVSTSGGRDTQYF. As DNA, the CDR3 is TGTGCCAGCAGCGTTTCGACTAGCGGGGGCAGGGATACGCAGTATTTT.

DNA of the CDR3: TGCGCCAGCAGCTTGTTCCAGGGTCGTGAGACCCAGTACTTC. It is translated as CASSLFQGRETQYF. This chain links TRBV5-1 with TRBJ2-5; D is possibly TRBD1 (5 bases). V was pared by 1 base and J by 5 bases, with 12 bases between. This CDR3 region has 14 residues. Germline lookup yields CDR1 SGHRS and CDR2 YFSETQ.

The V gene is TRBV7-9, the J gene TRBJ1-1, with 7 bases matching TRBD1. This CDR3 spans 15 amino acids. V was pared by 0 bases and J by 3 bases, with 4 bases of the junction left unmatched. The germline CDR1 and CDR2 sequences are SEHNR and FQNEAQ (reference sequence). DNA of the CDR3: TGTGCCAGCAGCTTAGCGTATACAGGGGACACTGAAGCTTTCTTT. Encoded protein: CASSLAYTGDTEAFF.